This T cell receptor (beta chain) was sequenced during a study of blood T cell repertoires in COVID-19. Study in general: Researchers got acute and convalescent COVID-19 samples from the United States, Italy and Spain. PBMCs, B-cell-depleted T cells, or T cells provided the cDNA or gDNA that made up the material.

This clone was seen a handful of times. Study processing details: Amplified reference gene primers provided the basis for estimating nucleated cell counts. Using immunoSEQ multiplex PCR, the repertoire was profiled, and TCRdb retains in-frame clones only, with some absent. For V, J and clone size, that table is used; D and trimming come from the DNA. The repertoire holds 240,000 or so clones, roughly 87% seen once, with 7.2% in the top ten. With 1 base removed from V and 2 bases from J, the gap between germline ends came to 16 bases. CDR3 size: 17 residues. Germline CDR1 reads KGHDR; CDR2 reads SFDVKD.

This TCR was recovered from a man aged 60 to 75 who had recovered from COVID-19. The rearrangement uses TRBV24-1 and TRBJ1-2, with a weak D call TRBD1 (5 bases). Sample: peripheral blood. In nucleotides, the CDR3 is TGTGCCACCAGTGATTTCCGCGCCGGTCGGGGGAACTATGGCTACACCTTC. Translation: CATSDFRAGRGNYGYTF.